The rows below give T cell receptor beta chains drawn from one sample of a study of shared clonotypes between healthy human individuals. The data were produced by immunoSEQ multiplex PCR, yet TCRdb's version contains in-frame clones alone and is incomplete. In the table there are about 1.5 million clones, under 99% of which are singletons. Sample: naive CD4+ T cells sorted from blood. The receptors were gathered from a man aged 30-40 years in good health. Each CDR3 is given with its conserved first and last residue. Fields, in order: V gene, J gene, CDR3 length, D gene, clone size, CDR3 DNA, CDR3 protein. D genes are given only for firm matches. Not every row has a clone size; where given, it reads once, few, many or a size class.

V gene: TRBV7-9; J gene: TRBJ1-1; CDR3 length: 13; D gene: .; clone size: .; CDR3 DNA: TGTGCCAGCAGTATGGACAGTAGCACTGAAGCTTTCTTT; CDR3 protein: CASSMDSSTEAFF
V gene: TRBV5-1; J gene: TRBJ2-3; CDR3 length: 14; D gene: TRBD2; clone size: .; CDR3 DNA: TGCGCCAGCAGCTTGGGAGGGAGGGTAGATACGCAGTATTTT; CDR3 protein: CASSLGGRVDTQYF
V gene: TRBV20-1; J gene: TRBJ1-5; CDR3 length: 11; D gene: .; clone size: .; CDR3 DNA: TGCAGTGCTAGAGACAGTCAGCCCCAGCATTTT; CDR3 protein: CSARDSQPQHF
V gene: TRBV7-9; J gene: TRBJ2-1; CDR3 length: 11; D gene: .; clone size: .; CDR3 DNA: TGTGCCAGCCACGTCTACAATGAGCAGTTCTTC; CDR3 protein: CASHVYNEQFF
V gene: TRBV18; J gene: TRBJ2-1; CDR3 length: 15; D gene: .; clone size: .; CDR3 DNA: TGTGCCAGCTCACTCGACAGGATTCCTTACAATGAGCAGTTCTTC; CDR3 protein: CASSLDRIPYNEQFF
V gene: TRBV5-8; J gene: TRBJ1-4; CDR3 length: 17; D gene: .; clone size: .; CDR3 DNA: TGTGCCAGCAGCTTGGGAGTGGGGGTAACAACTAATGAAAAACTGTTTTTT; CDR3 protein: CASSLGVGVTTNEKLFF
V gene: TRBV7-2; J gene: TRBJ1-3; CDR3 length: 15; D gene: .; clone size: .; CDR3 DNA: TGTGCCAGCAGCTTATTGGGGCCCAGTGGAAACACCATATATTTT; CDR3 protein: CASSLLGPSGNTIYF
V gene: TRBV5-1; J gene: TRBJ2-5; CDR3 length: 16; D gene: .; clone size: .; CDR3 DNA: TGCGCCAGCAGCTTGCGGGGGATAGCGGCCCAAGAGACCCAGTACTTC; CDR3 protein: CASSLRGIAAQETQYF
V gene: TRBV28; J gene: TRBJ2-7; CDR3 length: 14; D gene: TRBD1; clone size: .; CDR3 DNA: TGTGCCAGCAGTAGGTCCGGGACAGCCCCCGAGCAGTACTTC; CDR3 protein: CASSRSGTAPEQYF
V gene: TRBV28; J gene: TRBJ2-7; CDR3 length: 12; D gene: .; clone size: once; CDR3 DNA: TGTGCCAGTTCGCTGACAGGTTACGAGCAGTACTTC; CDR3 protein: CASSLTGYEQYF
V gene: TRBV19; J gene: TRBJ1-2; CDR3 length: 12; D gene: .; clone size: .; CDR3 DNA: TGTGCCAGTAGTACCCCTAACTATGGCTACACCTTC; CDR3 protein: CASSTPNYGYTF
V gene: TRBV25-1; J gene: TRBJ2-5; CDR3 length: 15; D gene: TRBD1; clone size: .; CDR3 DNA: TGTGCCAGCAGAGACAGGGATTTGGTCCAAGAGACCCAGTACTTC; CDR3 protein: CASRDRDLVQETQYF
V gene: TRBV27; J gene: TRBJ1-2; CDR3 length: 14; D gene: .; clone size: .; CDR3 DNA: TGTGCCAGCAGCCTAGGTGGCGCCTCTAATGGCTACACCTTC; CDR3 protein: CASSLGGASNGYTF
V gene: TRBV5-1; J gene: TRBJ2-7; CDR3 length: 14; D gene: TRBD2; clone size: .; CDR3 DNA: TGCGCCAGCAATTCGGGAGGGCTGTCCTACGAGCAGTACTTC; CDR3 protein: CASNSGGLSYEQYF